This T cell receptor (beta chain) is drawn from a study of control samples from healthy donors and cancer patients. The method was immunoSEQ multiplex PCR; TCRdb's version includes in-frame clones alone and lacks a portion of them. Of tens of thousands of clones listed, roughly 93% were seen once; the top ten hold roughly 13%. The clonotype comes from a man in his fifties or sixties with lung cancer. Sample: PBMCs.

The CDR3 protein is CASSLLSGHFYNEQFF. The CDR3 nucleotides are TGTGCCAGCAGCTTACTATCAGGACATTTTTACAATGAGCAGTTCTTC. The chain carries TRBV7-2 and TRBJ2-1, with D perhaps matching TRBD1 (5 bases). Trimming took 2 bases from V and 4 from J, leaving 15 bases between them. Germline V CDR1 and CDR2: SGHTA, FQGNSA. The CDR3 contains 16 residues.